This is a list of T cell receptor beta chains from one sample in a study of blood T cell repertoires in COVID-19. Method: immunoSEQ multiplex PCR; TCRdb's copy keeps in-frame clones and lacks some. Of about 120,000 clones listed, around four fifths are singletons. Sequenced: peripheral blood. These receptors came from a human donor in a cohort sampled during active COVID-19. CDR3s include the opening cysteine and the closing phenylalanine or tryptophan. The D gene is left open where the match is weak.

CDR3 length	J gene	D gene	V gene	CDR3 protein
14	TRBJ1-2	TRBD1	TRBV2	CASSEDRGRRGYTF
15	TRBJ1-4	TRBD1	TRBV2	CASRGRQGRNEKLFF
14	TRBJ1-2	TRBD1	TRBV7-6	CASSPRTGGVGYTF
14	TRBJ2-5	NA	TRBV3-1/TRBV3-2	CASGGKPDWETQYF
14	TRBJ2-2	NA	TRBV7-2	CASSPFGGSGELFF
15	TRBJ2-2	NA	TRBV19	CASSSVTANTGELFF
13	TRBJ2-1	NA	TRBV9	CASSVQGQNEQFF
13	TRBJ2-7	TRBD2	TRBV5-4	CAGKLAGGNEQYF
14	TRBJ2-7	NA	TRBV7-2	CASSEEDGAYEQYF
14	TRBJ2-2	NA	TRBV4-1	CASSQVETTGELFF
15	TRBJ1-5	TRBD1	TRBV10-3	CAISESQGATQPQHF
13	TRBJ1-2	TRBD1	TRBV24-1	CATSGTGGGGYTF
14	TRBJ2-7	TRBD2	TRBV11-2	CASSRTSGSSEQYF
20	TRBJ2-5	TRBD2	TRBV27	CASSLSYPGLAGVSRETQYF
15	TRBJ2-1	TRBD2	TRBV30	CAWNIAGGSYNEQFF
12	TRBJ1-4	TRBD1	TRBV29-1	CSVLGQDEKLFF
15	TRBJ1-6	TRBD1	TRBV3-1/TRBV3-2	CASSHLRTGDSPLHF
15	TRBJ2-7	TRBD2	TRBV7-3	CASSLTPTSAYEQYF
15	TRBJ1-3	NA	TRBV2	CASSVTGLAGNTIYF
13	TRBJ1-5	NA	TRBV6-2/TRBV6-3	CASSPDSLEPQHF
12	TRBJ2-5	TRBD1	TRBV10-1	CARDRAQETQYF
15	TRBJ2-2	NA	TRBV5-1	CASKPGTQNTGELFF
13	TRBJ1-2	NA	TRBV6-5	CASRLRDNYGYTF
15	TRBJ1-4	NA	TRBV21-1	CASSRLGGKNEKLFF
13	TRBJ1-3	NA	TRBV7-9	CASRKTDGNTIYF
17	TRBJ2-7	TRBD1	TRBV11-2	CASSLERQGKNSYEQYF
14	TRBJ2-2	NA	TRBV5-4	CASSSTANTGELFF
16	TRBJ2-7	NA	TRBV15	CATSRDRAVSSYEQYF
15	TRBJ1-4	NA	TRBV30	CAWSAPGGPNEKLFF
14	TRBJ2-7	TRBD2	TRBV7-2	CASSPPGGPYEQYF
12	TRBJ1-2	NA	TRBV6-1	CASSEGARSYTF
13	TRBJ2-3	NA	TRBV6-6	CAYAQIGTDTQYF
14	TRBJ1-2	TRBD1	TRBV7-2	CASSSGTTGDGYTF
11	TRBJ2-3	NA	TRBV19	CASSIQDTQYF
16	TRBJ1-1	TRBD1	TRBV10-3	CAIRASGTAPRAEAFF